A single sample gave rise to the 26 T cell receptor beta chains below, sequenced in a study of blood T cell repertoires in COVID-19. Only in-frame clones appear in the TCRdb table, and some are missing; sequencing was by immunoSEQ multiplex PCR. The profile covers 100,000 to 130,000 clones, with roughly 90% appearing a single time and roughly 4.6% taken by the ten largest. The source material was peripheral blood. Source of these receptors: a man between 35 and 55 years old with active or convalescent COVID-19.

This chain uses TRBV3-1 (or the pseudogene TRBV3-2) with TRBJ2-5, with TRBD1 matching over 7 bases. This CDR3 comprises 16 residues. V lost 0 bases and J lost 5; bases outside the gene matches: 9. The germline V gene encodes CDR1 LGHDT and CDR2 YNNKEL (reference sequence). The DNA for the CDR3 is TGTGCCAGCAGCCAAGATGAATCGTCCAGGGGGGAGACCCAGTACTTC. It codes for CASSQDESSRGETQYF.

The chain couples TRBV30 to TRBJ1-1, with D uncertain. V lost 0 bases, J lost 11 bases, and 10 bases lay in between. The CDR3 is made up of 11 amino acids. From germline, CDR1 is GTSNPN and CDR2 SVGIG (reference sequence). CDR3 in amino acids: CAWSVRVVAFF. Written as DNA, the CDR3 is TGTGCCTGGAGTGTACGGGTTGTGGCTTTCTTT. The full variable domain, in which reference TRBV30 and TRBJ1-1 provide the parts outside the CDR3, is SQTIHQWPATLVQPVGSPLSLECTVEGTSNPNLYWYRQAAGRGLQLLFYSVGIGQISSEVPQNLSASRPQDRQFILSSKKLLLSDSGFYLCAWSVRVVAFFGQGTRLTVV.

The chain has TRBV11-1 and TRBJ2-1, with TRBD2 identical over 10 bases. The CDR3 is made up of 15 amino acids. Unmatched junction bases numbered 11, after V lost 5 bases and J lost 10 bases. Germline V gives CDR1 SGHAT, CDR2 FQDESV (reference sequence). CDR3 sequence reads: CASSVTSGVRGEQFF. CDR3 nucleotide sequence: TGTGCCAGCAGCGTTACTAGCGGGGTCCGGGGGGAGCAGTTCTTC.

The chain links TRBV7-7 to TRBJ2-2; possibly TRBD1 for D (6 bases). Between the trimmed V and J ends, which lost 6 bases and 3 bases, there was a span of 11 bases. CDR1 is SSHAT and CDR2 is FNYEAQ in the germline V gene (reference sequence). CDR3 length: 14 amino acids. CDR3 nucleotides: TGTGCCAGCAGTACACAGGGTTACACCGGGGAGCTGTTTTTT. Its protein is CASSTQGYTGELFF.

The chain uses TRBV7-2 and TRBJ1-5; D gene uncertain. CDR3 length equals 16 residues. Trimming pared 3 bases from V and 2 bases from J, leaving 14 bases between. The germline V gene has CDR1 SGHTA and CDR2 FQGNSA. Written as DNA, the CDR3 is TGTGCCAGCAGCTTTCAGCTCGGGGTTGGCAATCAGCCCCAGCATTTT. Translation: CASSFQLGVGNQPQHF.

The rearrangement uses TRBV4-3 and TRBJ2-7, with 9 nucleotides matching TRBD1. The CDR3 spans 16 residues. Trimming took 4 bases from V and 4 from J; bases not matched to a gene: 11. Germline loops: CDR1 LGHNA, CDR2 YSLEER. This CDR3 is CASSRTPGQGLYEQYF. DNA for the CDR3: TGCGCCAGCAGCCGAACTCCGGGACAGGGTTTATACGAGCAGTACTTC.

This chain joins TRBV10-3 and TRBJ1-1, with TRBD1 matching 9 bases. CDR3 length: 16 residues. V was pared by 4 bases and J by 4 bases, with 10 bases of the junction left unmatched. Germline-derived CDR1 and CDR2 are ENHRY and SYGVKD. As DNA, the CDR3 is TGTGCCATCAGTGTGTCACAGGGGGCCCAGGGCACTGAAGCTTTCTTT. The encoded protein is CAISVSQGAQGTEAFF.

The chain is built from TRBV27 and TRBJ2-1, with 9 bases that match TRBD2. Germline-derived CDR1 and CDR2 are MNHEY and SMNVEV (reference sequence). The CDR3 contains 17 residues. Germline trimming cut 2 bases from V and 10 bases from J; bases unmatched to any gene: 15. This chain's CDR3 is CASSLRILSGSPEEQFF. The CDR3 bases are TGTGCCAGCAGTTTAAGGATTCTTAGCGGGAGTCCCGAGGAGCAGTTCTTC.

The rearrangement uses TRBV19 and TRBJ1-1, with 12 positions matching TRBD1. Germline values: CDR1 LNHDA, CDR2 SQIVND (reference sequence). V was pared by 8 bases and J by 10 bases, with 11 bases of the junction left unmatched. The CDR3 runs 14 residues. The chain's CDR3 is CASSGQGARWVAFF. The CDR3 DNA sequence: TGTGCCAGTTCGGGACAGGGGGCGCGGTGGGTAGCTTTCTTT.

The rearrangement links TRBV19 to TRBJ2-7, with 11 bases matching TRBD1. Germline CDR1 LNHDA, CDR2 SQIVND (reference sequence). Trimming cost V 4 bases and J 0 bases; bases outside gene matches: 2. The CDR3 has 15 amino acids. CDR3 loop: CASSSGQGASYEQYF. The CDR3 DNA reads TGTGCCAGTAGTAGCGGACAGGGGGCCTCCTACGAGCAGTACTTC.

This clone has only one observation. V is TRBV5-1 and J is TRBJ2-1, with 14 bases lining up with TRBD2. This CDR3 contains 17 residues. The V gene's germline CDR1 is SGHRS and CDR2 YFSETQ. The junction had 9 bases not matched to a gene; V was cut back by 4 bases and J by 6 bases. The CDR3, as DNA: TGCGCCAGCAGCCCCGGGACTAGCGGGAGAGGGACCAATGAGCAGTTCTTC. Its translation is CASSPGTSGRGTNEQFF.

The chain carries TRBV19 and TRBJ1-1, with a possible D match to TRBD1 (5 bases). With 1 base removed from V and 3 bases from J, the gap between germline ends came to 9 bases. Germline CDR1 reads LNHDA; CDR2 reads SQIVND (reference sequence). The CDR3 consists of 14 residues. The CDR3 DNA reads TGTGCCAGTAGTATAGGCGGGGGGTACACTGAAGCTTTCTTT. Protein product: CASSIGGGYTEAFF.

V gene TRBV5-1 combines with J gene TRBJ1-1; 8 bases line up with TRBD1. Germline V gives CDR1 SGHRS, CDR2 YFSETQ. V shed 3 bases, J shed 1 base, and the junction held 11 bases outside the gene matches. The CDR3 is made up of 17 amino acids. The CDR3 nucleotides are TGCGCCAGCAGCTACACCGGACAGGGTCTTGGGAACACTGAAGCTTTCTTT. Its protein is CASSYTGQGLGNTEAFF.

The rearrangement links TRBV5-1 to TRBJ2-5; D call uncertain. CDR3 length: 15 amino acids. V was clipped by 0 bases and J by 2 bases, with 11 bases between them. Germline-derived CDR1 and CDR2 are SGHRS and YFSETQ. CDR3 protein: CASSLANPRQETQYF. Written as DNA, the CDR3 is TGCGCCAGCAGCTTGGCGAACCCTAGGCAAGAGACCCAGTACTTC. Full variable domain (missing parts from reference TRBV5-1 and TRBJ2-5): KAGVTQTPRYLIKTRGQQVTLSCSPISGHRSVSWYQQTPGQGLQFLFEYFSETQRNKGNFPGRFSGRQFSNSRSEMNVSTLELGDSALYLCASSLANPRQETQYFGPGTRLLVL.

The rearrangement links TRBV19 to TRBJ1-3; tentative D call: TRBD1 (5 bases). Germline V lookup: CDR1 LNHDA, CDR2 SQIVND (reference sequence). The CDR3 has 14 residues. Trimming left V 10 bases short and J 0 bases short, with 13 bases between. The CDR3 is CATGGALSGNTIYF. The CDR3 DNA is TGTGCCACTGGCGGGGCGCTCTCTGGAAACACCATATATTTT.

The CDR3: CASSQGTGNNEKLFF. DNA for the CDR3: TGCGCCAGCAGCCAAGGGACAGGCAATAATGAAAAACTGTTTTTT. The chain carries TRBV4-3 and TRBJ1-4; 7 nucleotides line up with TRBD1. Germline assignment: CDR1 LGHNA and CDR2 YSLEER. J was trimmed by 4 bases and V by 1 base; bases with no gene match: 3. This CDR3 region has 15 residues.

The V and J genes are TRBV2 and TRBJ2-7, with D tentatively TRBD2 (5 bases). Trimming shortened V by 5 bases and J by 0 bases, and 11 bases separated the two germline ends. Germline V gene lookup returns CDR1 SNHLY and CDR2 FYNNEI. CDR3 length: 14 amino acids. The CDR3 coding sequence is TGTGCCAGCAGTAGGTCCCGGGACTCCTACGAGCAGTACTTC. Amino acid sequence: CASSRSRDSYEQYF.

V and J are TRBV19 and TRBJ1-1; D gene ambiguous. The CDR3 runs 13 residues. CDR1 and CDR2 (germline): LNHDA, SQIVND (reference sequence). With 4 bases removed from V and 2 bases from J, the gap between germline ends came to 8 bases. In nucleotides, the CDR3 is TGTGCCAGTAGTAGTCGCAGAAACACTGAAGCTTTCTTT. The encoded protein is CASSSRRNTEAFF.

The CDR3 here is CASSPTGDTQYF. The CDR3 DNA follows: TGCGCCAGCAGCCCAACGGGTGATACGCAGTATTTT. The chain uses TRBV23-1 and TRBJ2-3; D call uncertain. TRBV23-1 has ORF status, its function being uncertain. The V gene lost 6 bases and the J gene lost 6 bases, with 10 bases spanning the gap. The CDR3 totals 12 residues.

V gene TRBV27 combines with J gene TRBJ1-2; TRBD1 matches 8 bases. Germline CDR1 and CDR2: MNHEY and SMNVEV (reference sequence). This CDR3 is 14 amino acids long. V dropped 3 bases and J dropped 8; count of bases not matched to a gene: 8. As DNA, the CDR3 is TGTGCCAGCAGTTTCGACAGGGGAGGAGTGGGCTACACCTTC. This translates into CASSFDRGGVGYTF.

The CDR3: CASSLGSRLVEKLFF. CDR3 coding DNA: TGTGCCAGCAGCTTAGGTTCGCGGTTGGTTGAAAAACTGTTTTTT. The chain joins TRBV7-2 to TRBJ1-4; no clear D. Trimming took off 1 base at V and 7 bases at J, with 13 bases between the two ends. This CDR3 spans 15 amino acids. CDR1 is SGHTA and CDR2 is FQGNSA in the germline V gene.

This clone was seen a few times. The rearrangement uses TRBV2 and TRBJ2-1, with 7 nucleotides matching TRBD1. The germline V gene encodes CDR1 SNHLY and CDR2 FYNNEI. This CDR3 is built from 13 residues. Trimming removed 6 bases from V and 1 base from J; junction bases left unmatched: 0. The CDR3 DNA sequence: TGTGCCAGCAGGGACAGGTCCTACAATGAGCAGTTCTTC. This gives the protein CASRDRSYNEQFF. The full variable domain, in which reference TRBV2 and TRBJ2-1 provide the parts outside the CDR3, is EPEVTQTPSHQVTQMGQEVILRCVPISNHLYFYWYRQILGQKVEFLVSFYNNEISEKSEIFDDQFSVERPDGSNFTLKIRSTKLEDSAMYFCASRDRSYNEQFFGPGTRLTVL.

The DNA of the CDR3 is TGCGCCAGCAGCCCAGGGACAGGGTGGGATCAGCCCCAGCATTTT. Translating gives CASSPGTGWDQPQHF. The chain links TRBV4-3 to TRBJ1-5; 9 bases map to TRBD1. CDR1 LGHNA and CDR2 YSLEER come from the germline V gene. The CDR3 is made up of 15 amino acids. Trimming at V came to 4 bases and at J to 5 bases, leaving 6 bases not matched to a gene.

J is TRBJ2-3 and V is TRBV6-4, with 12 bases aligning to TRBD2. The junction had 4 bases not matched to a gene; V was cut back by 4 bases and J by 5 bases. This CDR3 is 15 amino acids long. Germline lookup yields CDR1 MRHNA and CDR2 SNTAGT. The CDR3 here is CASSVTLAGGDTQYF. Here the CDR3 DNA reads TGTGCCAGCAGTGTCACACTAGCGGGAGGAGATACGCAGTATTTT.

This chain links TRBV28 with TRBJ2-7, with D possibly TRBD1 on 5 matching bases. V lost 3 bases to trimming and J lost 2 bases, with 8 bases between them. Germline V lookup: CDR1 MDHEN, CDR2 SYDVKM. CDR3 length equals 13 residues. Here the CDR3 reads CASSLVGAYEQYF. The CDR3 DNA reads TGTGCCAGCAGTTTGGTAGGGGCCTACGAGCAGTACTTC.

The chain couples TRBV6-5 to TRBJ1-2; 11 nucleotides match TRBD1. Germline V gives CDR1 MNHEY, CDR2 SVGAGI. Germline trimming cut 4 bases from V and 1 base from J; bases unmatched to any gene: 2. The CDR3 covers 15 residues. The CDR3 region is CASSLDRGLNYGYTF. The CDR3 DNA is TGTGCCAGCAGTTTGGACAGGGGGCTTAACTATGGCTACACCTTC.